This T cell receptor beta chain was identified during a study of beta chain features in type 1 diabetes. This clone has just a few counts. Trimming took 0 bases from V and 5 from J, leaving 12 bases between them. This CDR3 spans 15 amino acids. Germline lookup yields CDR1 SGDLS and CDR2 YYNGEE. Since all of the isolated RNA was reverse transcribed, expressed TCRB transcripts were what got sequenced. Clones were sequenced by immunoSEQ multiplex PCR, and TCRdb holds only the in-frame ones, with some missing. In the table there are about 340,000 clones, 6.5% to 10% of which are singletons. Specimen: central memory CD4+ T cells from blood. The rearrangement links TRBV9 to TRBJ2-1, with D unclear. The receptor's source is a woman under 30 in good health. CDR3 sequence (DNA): TGTGCCAGCAGCGTAGCTCAAGGCCCTAACAATGAGCAGTTCTTC. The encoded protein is CASSVAQGPNNEQFF.